These 4 T cell receptor beta chains share one sample of origin, sequenced in a study of response to subunit inactivated influenza vaccine. TCRdb redid the calling of the RT-PCR reads with MiXCR, one entry per CDR3 protein. The sample carries about 650,000 distinct CDR3 sequences, 14% recorded once. The sample in question was PBMCs from blood, obtained 14 days before vaccination. These receptors were obtained from a man aged 50 to 59 who received an inactivated influenza vaccine.

V and J are TRBV5-6 and TRBJ2-1, with D possibly TRBD2 on 6 matching bases. V lost 4 bases, J lost 2 bases, and 13 bases lay in between. CDR3 length equals 15 residues. Germline V lookup: CDR1 SGHDT, CDR2 YYEEEE. CDR3 nucleotides: TGTGCCAGCAGCCGCCCGGGAGTCACCTACAATGAGCAGTTCTTC. It translates to CASSRPGVTYNEQFF. Together with reference TRBV5-6 and TRBJ2-1, the CDR3 gives the full variable domain: DAGVTQSPTHLIKTRGQQVTLRCSPKSGHDTVSWYQQALGQGPQFIFQYYEEEERQRGNFPDRFSGHQFPNYSSELNVNALLLGDSALYLCASSRPGVTYNEQFFGPGTRLTVL.

CDR3 residues: CSARDKWAAGASSTDTQYF. CDR3 DNA sequence: TGCAGTGCTAGAGATAAGTGGGCGGCAGGCGCTTCTAGCACAGATACGCAGTATTTT. The chain links TRBV20-1 to TRBJ2-3, with unresolved D. The CDR3 has 19 amino acids. The germline CDR1 and CDR2 sequences are DFQATT and SNEGSKA (reference sequence). The V gene lost 0 bases and the J gene lost 0 bases, with 22 bases spanning the gap.

The chain combines TRBV4-3 with TRBJ1-1; D remains unclear. The CDR3 consists of 14 residues. Germline assignment: CDR1 LGHNA and CDR2 YSLEER. V lost 0 bases and J 8 bases, leaving 13 bases between the germline ends. The CDR3 is CASSQDTGPGEAFF. CDR3 bases: TGCGCCAGCAGCCAAGATACGGGCCCGGGGGAAGCTTTCTTT.

The genes are TRBV4-3 and TRBJ1-5; maybe TRBD1 (5 bases). This CDR3 contains 18 residues. Germline V lookup: CDR1 LGHNA, CDR2 YSLEER. Between the trimmed V and J ends, which lost 0 bases and 2 bases, there was a span of 17 bases. In DNA, the CDR3 is TGCGCCAGCAGCCAAGAGTGGCAGAGGGGAATTCGCAATCAGCCCCAGCATTTT. It encodes CASSQEWQRGIRNQPQHF.